This T cell receptor beta chain was documented in a study of cytomegalovirus exposure and HLA in healthy donors. Study-level results: Most TCR sequences were uncommon, yet certain public TCRs appeared in many donors.

Trimming pared 7 bases from V and 5 bases from J, leaving 17 bases between. Germline CDR1 SQVTM, CDR2 ANQGSEA. This CDR3 is built from 13 residues. Primers included in the PCR were 60 Vbeta and 13 Jbeta primers. Sequencing used immunoSEQ multiplex PCR; TCRdb keeps in-frame clones, though not all of them. The sample carries approximately 110,000 clones, roughly three fifths recorded once. This clone appeared a single time. Its specificity is unknown. The specimen sequenced was PBMCs. The chain links TRBV29-1 to TRBJ2-5, with D possibly matching TRBD2 (5 bases). The sequence was obtained from a man younger than 40 in good health and CMV-seropositive. The CDR3 nucleotides read TGCAGCGCTCGCGGCGGGCTATCGGAGACCCAGTACTTC. It codes for CSARGGLSETQYF.